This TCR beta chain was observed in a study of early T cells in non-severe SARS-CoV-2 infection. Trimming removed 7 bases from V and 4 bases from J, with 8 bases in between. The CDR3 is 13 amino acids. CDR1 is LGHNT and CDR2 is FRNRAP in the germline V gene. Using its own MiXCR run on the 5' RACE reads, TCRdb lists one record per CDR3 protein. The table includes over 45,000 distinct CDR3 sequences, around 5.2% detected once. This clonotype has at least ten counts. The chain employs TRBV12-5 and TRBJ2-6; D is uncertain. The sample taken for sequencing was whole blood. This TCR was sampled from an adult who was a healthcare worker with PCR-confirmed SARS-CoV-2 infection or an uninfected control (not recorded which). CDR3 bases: TGTGCTAGTGCCCTTGGAGGGGCCAACGTCCTGACTTTC. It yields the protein CASALGGANVLTF. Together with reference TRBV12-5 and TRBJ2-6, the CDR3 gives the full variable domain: DARVTQTPRHKVTEMGQEVTMRCQPILGHNTVFWYRQTMMQGLELLAYFRNRAPLDDSGMPKDRFSAEMPDATLATLKIQPSEPRDSAVYFCASALGGANVLTFGAGSRLTVL.